This note documents a single T cell receptor (beta chain) sequence. Profiling relied on immunoSEQ multiplex PCR, and the TCRdb table lists in-frame clones only, not all of them. The table lists millions of clones, 90% to 95% of them singletons. This entry belongs to a study of shared clonotypes between healthy human individuals. CDR3 size: 16 residues. The germline V gene has CDR1 MNHEY and CDR2 SMNVEV (reference sequence). V lost 2 bases and J 3 bases, leaving 14 bases between the germline ends. CD45RO-negative CD8 cells positively selected for CCR7 made up the naive population, which excluded terminally differentiated effector memory CD45RA+ cells.

What was sequenced was naive CD8+ T cells from PBMCs. The TCR sequence derives from a man younger than 30 in good health. Some clones in this sample may be carry-over from other donors' samples. The rearrangement joins TRBV27 to TRBJ1-5, with D maybe TRBD1 (5 bases). DNA of the CDR3: TGTGCCAGCAGTTTAATGGGCCAGGGTAACAATCAGCCCCAGCATTTT. Protein: CASSLMGQGNNQPQHF.